Listed below are T cell receptor beta chains from one sample, sequenced in a study of T cell repertoires in cytomegalovirus infection. These receptors lack a known antigen. TCRdb used MiXCR to reprocess the reads, holding one entry per CDR3 protein. The sample holds 600,000 to 700,000 distinct CDR3 sequences, 30% to 40% seen once. The material sequenced was cultured PBMCs, taken from culture after CMV antigen stimulation. The source of these receptors is a human donor in good health (CMV status not recorded). Some clones in this sample may be carry-over from other donors' samples. Both conserved end residues are part of each CDR3. Each record gives: V gene, clone size, J gene, D gene, CDR3 protein, CDR3 DNA. The D gene is left open where the match is weak. Clone size is not always given. Where it is, it says once, few, many or a class for expanded clones.

V: TRBV19
size: few
J: TRBJ1-5
D: -
CDR3: CASSPKKDSYSNQPQHF
DNA: TGTGCCAGTAGTCCTAAAAAAGACAGTTATAGCAATCAGCCCCAGCATTTT

V: TRBV6-6
size: -
J: TRBJ1-2
D: -
CDR3: CASSPALLDGYTF
DNA: TGTGCCAGCAGTCCGGCGCTTCTGGATGGCTACACCTTC

V: TRBV12-3/TRBV12-4
size: -
J: TRBJ2-1
D: TRBD2
CDR3: CASSQNGLAKVF
DNA: TGTGCCAGCAGTCAAAACGGACTAGCTAAAGTCTTC

V: TRBV29-1
size: -
J: TRBJ2-5
D: -
CDR3: CSHSENTWGKIETQYF
DNA: TGCAGCCACTCCGAAAACACGTGGGGGAAAATAGAGACCCAGTACTTC

V: TRBV10-3
size: few
J: TRBJ1-3
D: -
CDR3: CAISLEGPGNTIYF
DNA: TGTGCCATCAGTTTGGAGGGGCCTGGAAACACCATATATTTT

V: TRBV7-9
size: -
J: TRBJ2-5
D: -
CDR3: CASSSAGTQYF
DNA: TGTGCCAGCAGCTCAGCTGGGACCCAGTACTTC

V: TRBV6-2/TRBV6-3
size: many
J: TRBJ2-1
D: -
CDR3: CASSYTGRSFNEQFF
DNA: TGTGCCAGCAGTTACACAGGGAGATCCTTCAATGAGCAGTTCTTC

V: TRBV20-1
size: few
J: TRBJ2-1
D: TRBD2
CDR3: CSARRLADYNEQFF
DNA: TGCAGTGCTAGAAGACTAGCGGACTACAATGAGCAGTTCTTC

V: TRBV7-8
size: -
J: TRBJ1-4
D: -
CDR3: CASSQLGAGEKLFF
DNA: TGTGCCAGCAGCCAACTTGGGGCGGGTGAAAAACTGTTTTTT

V: TRBV7-2
size: many
J: TRBJ2-7
D: TRBD1
CDR3: CASSFRWDRGDEQYF
DNA: TGTGCCAGCAGCTTCCGATGGGACAGGGGAGACGAGCAGTACTTC

V: TRBV6-1
size: few
J: TRBJ1-1
D: TRBD1
CDR3: CASSGQGHTEAFF
DNA: TGTGCCAGCAGTGGACAGGGGCACACTGAAGCTTTCTTT

V: TRBV19
size: few
J: TRBJ2-7
D: TRBD1
CDR3: CASSRDRVFYEQYF
DNA: TGTGCCAGTTCCCGGGACAGGGTTTTCTACGAGCAGTACTTC

V: TRBV11-2
size: few
J: TRBJ2-1
D: TRBD1
CDR3: CASSFLGRGSYNEQFF
DNA: TGTGCCAGCAGCTTTTTGGGCAGGGGGTCCTACAATGAGCAGTTCTTC

V: TRBV12-3/TRBV12-4
size: few
J: TRBJ1-1
D: TRBD1
CDR3: CASSPGTGGWRVTEAFF
DNA: TGTGCCAGCAGTCCTGGGACAGGGGGCTGGCGTGTCACTGAAGCTTTCTTT

V: TRBV7-2
size: many
J: TRBJ2-7
D: -
CDR3: CASKEVAILPEQYF
DNA: TGTGCCAGCAAAGAGGTGGCTATTCTTCCGGAGCAGTACTTC

V: TRBV6-1
size: few
J: TRBJ1-5
D: -
CDR3: CASSYTPGDPQHF
DNA: TGTGCCAGCAGTTATACCCCAGGGGATCCCCAGCATTTT

V: TRBV7-2
size: few
J: TRBJ2-7
D: TRBD1
CDR3: CASSPQTGGYYEQYF
DNA: TGTGCCAGCAGCCCGCAGACAGGGGGATACTACGAGCAGTACTTC

V: TRBV4-3
size: once
J: TRBJ2-1
D: TRBD2
CDR3: CASSQGPSGTSGRPPSYNEQFF
DNA: TGCGCCAGCAGCCAAGGCCCCTCTGGGACTAGCGGGAGGCCCCCCTCCTACAATGAGCAGTTCTTC

V: TRBV10-3
size: -
J: TRBJ1-3
D: -
CDR3: CATAYKAGNTIYF
DNA: TGTGCCACCGCTTACAAAGCTGGAAACACCATATATTTT

V: TRBV7-2
size: -
J: TRBJ2-3
D: -
CDR3: CASSLMAQVEADTQYF
DNA: TGTGCCAGCAGCTTAATGGCACAGGTTGAGGCAGATACGCAGTATTTT

V: TRBV12-3/TRBV12-4
size: many
J: TRBJ1-2
D: -
CDR3: CASSSGRGYGYTF
DNA: TGTGCCAGCAGTTCGGGGAGAGGATATGGCTACACCTTC

V: TRBV3-1
size: -
J: TRBJ1-2
D: -
CDR3: CASSQAALAGYGYTF
DNA: TGTGCCAGCAGCCAAGCGGCCCTAGCAGGCTATGGCTACACCTTC

V: TRBV6-2/TRBV6-3
size: -
J: TRBJ2-7
D: TRBD2
CDR3: CASSLTSEAEQYF
DNA: TGTGCCAGCAGCCTGACTAGCGAGGCGGAGCAGTACTTC

V: TRBV5-1
size: -
J: TRBJ1-4
D: -
CDR3: CASSPDTLREKLFF
DNA: TGCGCCAGCAGCCCAGACACACTTCGTGAGAAACTGTTTTTT

V: TRBV10-3
size: few
J: TRBJ1-2
D: -
CDR3: CAISEPGTENYGYTF
DNA: TGTGCCATCAGTGAGCCTGGGACGGAAAACTATGGCTACACCTTC

V: TRBV7-2
size: many
J: TRBJ2-1
D: TRBD1
CDR3: CASSDRTGGQQGSDEQFF
DNA: TGTGCCAGCAGTGACAGGACAGGGGGTCAACAAGGGAGCGATGAGCAGTTCTTC

V: TRBV6-2/TRBV6-3
size: few
J: TRBJ1-2
D: -
CDR3: CAPLRANYGYTF
DNA: TGTGCCCCCCTGCGTGCTAACTATGGCTACACCTTC

V: TRBV2
size: -
J: TRBJ1-4
D: TRBD1
CDR3: CASSGTANEKLFF
DNA: TGTGCCAGCAGCGGGACAGCTAATGAAAAACTGTTTTTT

V: TRBV28
size: few
J: TRBJ1-4
D: -
CDR3: CASSGTVADYEKLFF
DNA: TGTGCCAGCAGTGGAACGGTTGCTGATTATGAAAAACTGTTTTTT

V: TRBV5-6
size: few
J: TRBJ2-7
D: TRBD1
CDR3: CASSLGFVTGGDLYEQYF
DNA: TGTGCCAGCAGCTTGGGGTTCGTGACAGGGGGCGACCTCTACGAGCAGTACTTC

V: TRBV10-3
size: -
J: TRBJ1-6
D: TRBD1
CDR3: CAIRQGAVSPLHF
DNA: TGTGCCATCCGACAGGGGGCTGTCTCACCCCTCCACTTT

V: TRBV9
size: -
J: TRBJ1-6
D: -
CDR3: CASSVDASSYNSPLHF
DNA: TGTGCCAGCAGCGTAGACGCGAGCTCCTATAATTCACCCCTCCACTTT

V: TRBV7-2
size: many
J: TRBJ2-1
D: -
CDR3: CASSLKYDLSYNEQFF
DNA: TGTGCCAGCAGCTTAAAGTATGACCTCTCCTACAATGAGCAGTTCTTC

V: TRBV20-1
size: few
J: TRBJ1-2
D: TRBD1
CDR3: CSAPTVRTGVGPVYGYTF
DNA: TGCAGTGCGCCCACCGTGCGGACAGGGGTCGGTCCTGTCTATGGCTACACCTTC

V: TRBV28
size: few
J: TRBJ2-7
D: TRBD1
CDR3: CASSWVFGTGVREQYF
DNA: TGTGCCAGCAGCTGGGTTTTCGGGACAGGGGTTAGGGAGCAGTACTTC

V: TRBV7-2
size: few
J: TRBJ2-7
D: -
CDR3: CASSDRRGDSYEQYF
DNA: TGTGCCAGCAGCGACCGGAGGGGGGACTCCTACGAGCAGTACTTC

V: TRBV5-1
size: -
J: TRBJ1-1
D: -
CDR3: CASSFAGVGTEAFF
DNA: TGCGCCAGCAGCTTCGCAGGGGTCGGGACTGAAGCTTTCTTT

V: TRBV7-8
size: many
J: TRBJ1-2
D: -
CDR3: CASSLRIGDYGYTF
DNA: TGTGCCAGCAGCTTGCGGATTGGGGACTATGGCTACACCTTC

V: TRBV10-3
size: few
J: TRBJ2-7
D: -
CDR3: CAISELGPPGSDEQYF
DNA: TGTGCCATCAGTGAGTTGGGCCCCCCGGGGAGCGACGAGCAGTACTTC

V: TRBV7-8
size: many
J: TRBJ2-4
D: -
CDR3: CASSLEAGRNIQYF
DNA: TGTGCCAGCAGCTTAGAGGCGGGACGGAACATTCAGTACTTC

V: TRBV20-1
size: -
J: TRBJ2-1
D: -
CDR3: CSARENLYNEQFF
DNA: TGCAGTGCTAGAGAGAACTTATACAATGAGCAGTTCTTC

V: TRBV5-4
size: -
J: TRBJ2-1
D: TRBD2
CDR3: CASSFKGGSSYNEQFF
DNA: TGTGCCAGCAGCTTTAAAGGCGGGAGCTCCTACAATGAGCAGTTCTTC

V: TRBV5-1
size: -
J: TRBJ2-1
D: -
CDR3: CASSPGFDQYGEQFF
DNA: TGCGCCAGCAGCCCGGGATTTGATCAGTACGGTGAGCAGTTCTTC

V: TRBV6-2/TRBV6-3
size: -
J: TRBJ2-7
D: -
CDR3: CASSQDSSPYEQYF
DNA: TGTGCCAGCAGTCAAGACTCTAGCCCCTACGAGCAGTACTTC

V: TRBV29-1
size: -
J: TRBJ2-3
D: -
CDR3: CSAEGGADTQYF
DNA: TGCAGCGCGGAGGGGGGGGCAGATACGCAGTATTTT

V: TRBV7-2
size: -
J: TRBJ2-3
D: -
CDR3: CASSQGPIADTQYF
DNA: TGTGCCAGCAGCCAAGGCCCGATAGCAGATACGCAGTATTTT

V: TRBV7-2
size: once
J: TRBJ2-7
D: -
CDR3: CASSIVGTSNEQYF
DNA: TGTGCCAGCAGTATTGTCGGGACTTCCAACGAGCAGTACTTC

V: TRBV6-6
size: -
J: TRBJ2-7
D: -
CDR3: CASSYPRMGEQYF
DNA: TGTGCCAGCAGTTACCCACGGATGGGCGAGCAGTACTTC

V: TRBV7-8
size: many
J: TRBJ1-2
D: -
CDR3: CASSLRYPDGYGYTF
DNA: TGTGCCAGCAGCTTACGTTACCCGGATGGCTATGGCTACACCTTC

V: TRBV4-1
size: few
J: TRBJ1-1
D: TRBD1
CDR3: CASSPRGLSAEAFF
DNA: TGCGCCAGCAGCCCCAGGGGGTTGAGTGCTGAAGCTTTCTTT

V: TRBV6-5
size: -
J: TRBJ1-2
D: -
CDR3: CASSYNPEIGYTF
DNA: TGTGCCAGCAGTTACAACCCAGAGATTGGCTACACCTTC

V: TRBV2
size: -
J: TRBJ1-3
D: -
CDR3: CASKTSSGNTIYF
DNA: TGTGCCAGCAAGACGAGCTCTGGAAACACCATATATTTT

V: TRBV6-5
size: few
J: TRBJ1-2
D: TRBD1
CDR3: CASSSAGGDYGYTF
DNA: TGTGCCAGCAGTTCGGCAGGGGGAGACTATGGCTACACCTTC

V: TRBV7-9
size: -
J: TRBJ2-1
D: TRBD2
CDR3: CASSFPPRNRLAGGYNEQFF
DNA: TGTGCCAGCAGCTTCCCCCCCCGAAATAGACTAGCGGGAGGGTACAATGAGCAGTTCTTC

V: TRBV27
size: few
J: TRBJ1-2
D: -
CDR3: CASRETGRETYGYTF
DNA: TGTGCCAGCAGGGAAACAGGGCGTGAAACCTATGGCTACACCTTC

V: TRBV6-1
size: -
J: TRBJ1-2
D: -
CDR3: CASSETLSYGYTF
DNA: TGTGCCAGCAGTGAAACATTATCCTATGGCTACACCTTC

V: TRBV6-5
size: once
J: TRBJ2-2
D: TRBD2
CDR3: CASSYSSVGGGELFF
DNA: TGTGCCAGCAGTTACTCGAGCGTGGGAGGGGGGGAGCTGTTTTTT

V: TRBV5-4
size: many
J: TRBJ2-1
D: TRBD2
CDR3: CASSPIAGRDEQFF
DNA: TGTGCCAGCAGCCCCATAGCGGGGAGGGATGAGCAGTTCTTC

V: TRBV7-2
size: many
J: TRBJ1-2
D: -
CDR3: CASSPDRFYGYTF
DNA: TGTGCCAGCAGCCCCGACAGATTCTATGGCTACACCTTC